These 3 T cell receptor beta chains share one sample of origin, sequenced in a study of shared clonotypes between healthy human individuals. Here immunoSEQ multiplex PCR was the method, and the copy in TCRdb shows in-frame clones only, minus some. The data hold about 1.5 million clones, with roughly 98% observed a single time. Sequencing used naive CD4+ T cells sorted from blood. Subset described: CD45RA+ positively selected. These receptors all stem from a man aged 25-45 years in good health.

This clone was counted a few times. Here the CDR3 reads CASSPTGGSNYGYTF. The CDR3 bases are TGCGCCAGCAGCCCGACAGGGGGTTCTAACTATGGCTACACCTTC. The rearrangement uses TRBV5-1 and TRBJ1-2; 9 bases are shared with TRBD1. The CDR3 totals 15 residues. The V gene's germline CDR1 is SGHRS and CDR2 YFSETQ. The V and J ends lost 4 bases and 0 bases, in that order; junction bases with no gene match: 4.

The chain uses TRBV7-8 and TRBJ2-1, with D possibly TRBD2 on 6 matching bases. Trimming removed 3 bases from V and 6 bases from J, with 15 bases in between. This CDR3 is 15 amino acids long. Per germline, CDR1 SGHVS and CDR2 FQNEAQ. The CDR3 protein is CASSLGLRGFNEQFF. In nucleotides, the CDR3 is TGTGCCAGCAGCTTGGGACTTCGGGGTTTCAATGAGCAGTTCTTC.

Concerning this clone itself: The sample carries other DNA sequences with the same CDR3. The chain links TRBV5-4 to TRBJ1-4, with D uncertain. Trimming took off 1 base at V and 5 bases at J, with 9 bases between the two ends. The germline V gene has CDR1 SGHNT and CDR2 YYREEE (reference sequence). The CDR3 runs 14 residues. CDR3 amino acids: CASSLPGPNEKLFF. In DNA form, the CDR3 reads TGTGCCAGCAGCTTGCCAGGACCGAATGAAAAACTGTTTTTT. Based on the CDR3 plus reference TRBV5-4 and TRBJ1-4, the full variable domain is ETGVTQSPTHLIKTRGQQVTLRCSSQSGHNTVSWYQQALGQGPQFIFQYYREEENGRGNFPPRFSGLQFPNYSSELNVNALELDDSALYLCASSLPGPNEKLFFGSGTQLSVL.